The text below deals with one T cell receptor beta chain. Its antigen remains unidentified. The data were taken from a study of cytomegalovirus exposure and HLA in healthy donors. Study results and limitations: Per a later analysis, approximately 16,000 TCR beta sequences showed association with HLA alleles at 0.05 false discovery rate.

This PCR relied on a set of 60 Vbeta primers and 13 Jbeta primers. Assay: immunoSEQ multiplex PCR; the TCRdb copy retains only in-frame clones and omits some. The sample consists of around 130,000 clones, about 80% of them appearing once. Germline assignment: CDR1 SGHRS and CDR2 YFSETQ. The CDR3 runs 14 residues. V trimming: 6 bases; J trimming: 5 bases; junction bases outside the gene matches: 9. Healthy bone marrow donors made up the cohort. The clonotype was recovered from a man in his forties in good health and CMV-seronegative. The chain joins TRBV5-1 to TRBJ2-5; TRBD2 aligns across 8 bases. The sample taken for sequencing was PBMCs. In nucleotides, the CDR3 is TGCGCCAGCACGGGACTAGGTCTTTCGGAGACCCAGTACTTC. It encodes CASTGLGLSETQYF.